This paragraph reports one TCR beta chain. The data stem from a study of blood T cell repertoires in COVID-19. Study at large: The study drew acute and convalescent COVID-19 samples from the United States, Italy and Spain. PBMCs, B-cell-depleted T cells, or T cells provided the cDNA or gDNA that made up the material.

Original analysis: Estimation of nucleated cell counts relied on the amplification of reference gene primers. The protocol was immunoSEQ multiplex PCR, while the TCRdb copy is restricted to in-frame clones and leaves out a portion. For V, J and clone size, that table is used; D and trimming come from the DNA. The sample includes about 310,000 clones, about 87% seen only once; the top ten take 7.8%. V lost 3 bases and J 2 bases, leaving 17 bases between the germline ends. The CDR3 loop spans 16 amino acids. Germline V gene data show CDR1 as SGHRS and CDR2 as YFSETQ. Sequenced material: peripheral blood. The TCR was taken from a woman aged 50 to 60 who had recovered from COVID-19. J is TRBJ1-2 and V is TRBV5-1; a possible D gene is TRBD1 (6 bases). The CDR3: CASSSTHGGANYGYTF. DNA of the CDR3: TGCGCCAGCAGCTCGACCCACGGGGGGGCGAACTATGGCTACACCTTC.